This record covers a single TCR beta chain. One end of the junction is discordant with germline, which a read error may explain. The data are from a study of human T cells and chemical hapten exposure. TCRdb re-derived calls from the RACE reads in MiXCR, one entry per CDR3 protein. This table has 70,000 to 80,000 distinct CDR3 sequences, around 30% appearing once. Time point denoted: patch test 1, 2 weeks after DPC sensitization. Regarding treatment: therapeutic diphenylcyclopropenone sensitization with weekly scalp DPC. Sequenced material: whole blood, taken in connection with sensitization to the hapten diphenylcyclopropenone (DPC). The TCR sequence derives from a man in his forties with alopecia areata. Some clones in this sample may be carry-over from other donors' samples.

CDR3 region: CASTEDYLNTEAFF. CDR3 nucleotides: TGTGCCAGCACTGAAGATTATCTGAACACTGAAGCTTTCTTT. The J gene is TRBJ1-1, the V gene TRBV6-1; D is uncertain. The CDR3 is 14 residues long. Germline CDR1 MNHNS, CDR2 SASEGT.